The 10 T cell receptor beta chains below all came from one sample that was sequenced in a study of T cell changes during pregnancy in multiple sclerosis. The method was immunoSEQ multiplex PCR; TCRdb's version includes in-frame clones alone and lacks a portion of them. The sample has around 68,000 clones; 90% are singletons. This material consisted of peripheral blood, taken in the third trimester of pregnancy. Receptors were obtained from a female donor with multiple sclerosis, enrolled in a pregnancy study.

This chain's CDR3 is CASSEMGLGNEQFF. As DNA, the CDR3 is TGTGCCAGCAGTGAAATGGGGCTAGGCAATGAGCAGTTCTTC. V gene TRBV6-1 combines with J gene TRBJ2-1; TRBD1 might be the D (5 bases). The CDR3 is 14 residues long. Germline CDR1 is MNHNS and CDR2 is SASEGT. V shed 2 bases and J shed 6 bases, with 11 bases lying between them.

This chain links TRBV7-9 with TRBJ1-5, with D unresolved. CDR1 and CDR2 (germline): SEHNR, FQNEAQ (reference sequence). The V end lost 0 bases, the J end lost 4 bases, and 4 bases lay between the germline ends. The CDR3 consists of 13 residues. CDR3 sequence reads: CASSLAENQPQHF. The DNA for the CDR3 is TGTGCCAGCAGCTTAGCAGAGAATCAGCCCCAGCATTTT.

V is TRBV5-1 and J is TRBJ2-2; 7 bases are shared with TRBD1. CDR3 length: 16 residues. The germline CDR1 and CDR2 sequences are SGHRS and YFSETQ. Unmatched junction bases numbered 10, after V lost 2 bases and J lost 6 bases. The CDR3, as DNA: TGCGCCAGCAGCTTCTGGGACAGCTCTATCGCCGGGGAGCTGTTTTTT. This gives the protein CASSFWDSSIAGELFF.

On this clone: At one of its ends the junction is not consistent with the germline gene, which may arise from a read error. V usage is TRBV5-5 and J usage is TRBJ2-3; 7 bases are shared with TRBD1. Germline assignment: CDR1 SGHKS and CDR2 YYEKEE (reference sequence). The CDR3 has 16 amino acids. CDR3 loop: CASSLGGKGTDLPLGF. DNA of the CDR3: TGTGCCAGCAGCTTGGGGGGAAAAGGGACAGACTTACCGTTAGGGTTT.

The chain employs TRBV11-2 and TRBJ1-1; D not certain. The V and J ends lost 0 bases and 7 bases respectively, with 6 bases between them. Germline values: CDR1 SGHAT, CDR2 FQNNGV. The CDR3 is made up of 12 amino acids. The CDR3 reads CASSLERNEAFF. The CDR3 nucleotides are TGTGCCAGCAGCTTAGAGAGAAATGAAGCTTTCTTT.

This clone was recorded only once. V and J are TRBV5-1 and TRBJ1-5; maybe TRBD1 (6 bases). The CDR3 is 15 amino acids. Germline loops: CDR1 SGHRS, CDR2 YFSETQ. V was clipped by 4 bases and J by 7 bases, with 18 bases between them. DNA of the CDR3: TGCGCCAGCAGCAAGGGGGATCGGGAGGACCAGCCCCAGCATTTT. It yields the protein CASSKGDREDQPQHF. Supplemented by reference TRBV5-1 and TRBJ1-5, the full variable domain reads KAGVTQTPRYLIKTRGQQVTLSCSPISGHRSVSWYQQTPGQGLQFLFEYFSETQRNKGNFPGRFSGRQFSNSRSEMNVSTLELGDSALYLCASSKGDREDQPQHFGDGTRLSIL.

The chain recombines TRBV6-5 with TRBJ1-2; tentatively, D is TRBD1 (5 bases). V was cut by 5 bases and J by 4 bases, with 11 bases left in between. This CDR3 is 13 amino acids long. The germline V gene has CDR1 MNHEY and CDR2 SVGAGI. In DNA form, the CDR3 reads TGTGCCAGCAGTCCCCTCGGGGGCTATGGCTACACCTTC. Its translation is CASSPLGGYGYTF.

Here the CDR3 DNA reads TGTGCCAGCGGTCCCGGACTAGCGGGAGGAAGCTCCTACAATGAGCAGTTCTTC. It encodes CASGPGLAGGSSYNEQFF. This sequence joins TRBV19 and TRBJ2-1, with 14 nucleotides matching TRBD2. After removal of 9 bases from V and 0 bases from J, the junction contained 10 bases not matched to a gene. The CDR3 consists of 18 residues. Germline V gene sequence: CDR1 LNHDA, CDR2 SQIVND (reference sequence).

This chain joins TRBV6-1 and TRBJ2-7; 7 bases map to TRBD1. This CDR3 region has 13 residues. With 1 base clipped from V and 11 bases from J, the junction kept 8 bases outside the gene matches. Germline assignment: CDR1 MNHNS and CDR2 SASEGT. CDR3 in amino acids: CASSEVGDRVKYF. In nucleotides, the CDR3 is TGTGCCAGCAGTGAAGTAGGAGACAGGGTTAAGTACTTC.

The sample holds one count of this clone. V gene TRBV7-6 combines with J gene TRBJ1-1; D call uncertain. The CDR3 sequence is 14 residues long. CDR1 is SGHVS and CDR2 is FNYEAQ in the germline V gene. Trimming pared 2 bases from V and 9 bases from J, leaving 16 bases between. The CDR3 DNA reads TGTGCCAGCAGCTTAAACGAGAACCTAGTTCAAGCTTTCTTT. Encoded protein: CASSLNENLVQAFF.